This T cell receptor beta chain derives from a study of memory CD4+ T cells and cytomegalovirus serostatus. Study-wide background: Healthy Belgian adult donors included several CMV-positive and some 24 CMV-negative people.

The sort gate was single viable CD3+CD4+CD8-CD45RO+ cells for memory CD4+ T cells. Positive selection with CD4 microbeads enriched total CD4+ T cells. In the original workflow: After removing out-of-frame reads, around 2,100,000 distinct TCRbeta sequences remained. This table comes from immunoSEQ multiplex PCR, and its TCRdb copy is limited to in-frame clones, with some not included. That table gives V, J and clone size, and the DNA gave D and trimming. The data show approximately 41,000 clones, around 80% seen once. This CDR3 has 19 amino acids. The sequence was collected from an adult in good health and CMV-seronegative. What was sequenced was memory CD4+ T cells from blood. V gene TRBV21-1 combines with J gene TRBJ2-6; the DNA was not used to check the table's D call, TRBD1. TRBV21-1 is marked as a pseudogene. The chain's CDR3 is CASSKVSDRGSCGANVLTF. In nucleotides, the CDR3 is TGTGCCAGCAGCAAAGTTTCCGACAGGGGGAGTTGTGGGGCCAACGTCCTGACTTTC.